The subject of this entry is one TCR beta chain. One junction end disagrees with the germline gene, perhaps due to a read error. The record originates from a study of CD4 and CD8 cells across lung adenocarcinoma regions. This CDR3 comprises 12 residues. TCRdb analysed the PCR reads with MiXCR anew, one entry per CDR3 protein. The sample records about 9,200 distinct CDR3 sequences, around half being singletons. The patients had localized lung adenocarcinoma, a non-small cell subtype. The chain joins TRBV12-3 or TRBV12-4 to TRBJ2-1, with D possibly being TRBD2 (5 bases). The receptor comes from a male donor with lung adenocarcinoma. The CD4 and CD8 labels of this study may be unreliable. The sample comprised CD8+ T cells from the margin of a lung tumor. CDR3 sequence (DNA): TGTGCCAGCAGGGTAGAGGCGAGGGAGCAGTTCTTT. It codes for CASRVEAREQFF.